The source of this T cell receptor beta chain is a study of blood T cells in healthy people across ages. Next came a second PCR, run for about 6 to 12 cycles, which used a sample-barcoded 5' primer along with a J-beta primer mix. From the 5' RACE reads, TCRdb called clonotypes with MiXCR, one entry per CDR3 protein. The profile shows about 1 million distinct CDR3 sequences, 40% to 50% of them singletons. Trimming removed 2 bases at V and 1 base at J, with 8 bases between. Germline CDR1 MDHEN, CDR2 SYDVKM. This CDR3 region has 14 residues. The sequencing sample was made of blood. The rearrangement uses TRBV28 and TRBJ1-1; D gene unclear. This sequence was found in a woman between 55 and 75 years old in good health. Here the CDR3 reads CASSLVTANTEAFF. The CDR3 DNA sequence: TGTGCCAGCAGTTTAGTGACGGCGAACACTGAAGCTTTCTTT. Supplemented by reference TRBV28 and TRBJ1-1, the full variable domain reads DVKVTQSSRYLVKRTGEKVFLECVQDMDHENMFWYRQDPGLGLRLIYFSYDVKMKEKGDIPEGYSVSREKKERFSLILESASTNQTSMYLCASSLVTANTEAFFGQGTRLTVV.